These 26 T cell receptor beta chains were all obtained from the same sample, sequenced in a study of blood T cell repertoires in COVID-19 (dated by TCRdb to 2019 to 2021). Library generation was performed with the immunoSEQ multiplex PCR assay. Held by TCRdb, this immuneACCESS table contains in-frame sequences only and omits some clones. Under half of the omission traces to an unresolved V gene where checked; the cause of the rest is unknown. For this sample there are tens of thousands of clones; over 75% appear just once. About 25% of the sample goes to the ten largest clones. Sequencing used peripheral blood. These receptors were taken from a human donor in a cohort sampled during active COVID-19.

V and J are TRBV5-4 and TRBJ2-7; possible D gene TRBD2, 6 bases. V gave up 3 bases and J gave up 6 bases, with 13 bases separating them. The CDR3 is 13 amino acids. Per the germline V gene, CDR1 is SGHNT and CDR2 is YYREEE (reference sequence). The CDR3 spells CASSWGTSLEQYF. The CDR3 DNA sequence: TGTGCCAGCAGCTGGGGGACTTCCCTCGAGCAGTACTTC.

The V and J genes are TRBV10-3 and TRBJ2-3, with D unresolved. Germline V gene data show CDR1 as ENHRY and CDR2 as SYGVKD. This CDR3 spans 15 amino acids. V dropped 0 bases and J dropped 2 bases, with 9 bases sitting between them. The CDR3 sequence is CAISESSSFTDTQYF. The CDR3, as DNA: TGTGCCATCAGTGAGTCGAGTAGCTTCACAGATACGCAGTATTTT.

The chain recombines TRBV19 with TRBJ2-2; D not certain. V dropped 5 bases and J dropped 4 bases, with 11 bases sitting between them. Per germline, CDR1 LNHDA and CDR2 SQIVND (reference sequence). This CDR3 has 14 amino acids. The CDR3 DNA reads TGTGCCAGTAGTTTGGGCAGATCCACCGGGGAGCTGTTTTTT. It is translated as CASSLGRSTGELFF. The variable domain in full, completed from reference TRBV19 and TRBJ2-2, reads DGGITQSPKYLFRKEGQNVTLSCEQNLNHDAMYWYRQDPGQGLRLIYYSQIVNDFQKGDIAEGYSVSREKKESFPLTVTSAQKNPTAFYLCASSLGRSTGELFFGEGSRLTVL.

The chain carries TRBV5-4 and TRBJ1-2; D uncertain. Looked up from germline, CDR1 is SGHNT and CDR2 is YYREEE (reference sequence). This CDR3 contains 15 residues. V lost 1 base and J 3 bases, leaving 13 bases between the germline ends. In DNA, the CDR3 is TGTGCCAGCAGCTTGTCGCTGGAGGTAGACTATGGCTACACCTTC. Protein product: CASSLSLEVDYGYTF.

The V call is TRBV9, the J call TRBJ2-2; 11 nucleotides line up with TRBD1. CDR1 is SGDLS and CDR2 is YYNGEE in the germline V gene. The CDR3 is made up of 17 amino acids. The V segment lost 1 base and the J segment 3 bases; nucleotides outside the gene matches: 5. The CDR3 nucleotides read TGTGCCAGCAGCGTACTGGACAGGGGGCTTGACACCGGGGAGCTGTTTTTT. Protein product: CASSVLDRGLDTGELFF.

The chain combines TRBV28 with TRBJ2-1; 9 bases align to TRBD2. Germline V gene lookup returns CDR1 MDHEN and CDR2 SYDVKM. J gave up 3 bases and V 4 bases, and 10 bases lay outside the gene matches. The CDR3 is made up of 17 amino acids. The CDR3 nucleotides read TGTGCCAGCAGTTCCCCAGAGCGGGGGGTCCTCTACAATGAGCAGTTCTTC. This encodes CASSSPERGVLYNEQFF.

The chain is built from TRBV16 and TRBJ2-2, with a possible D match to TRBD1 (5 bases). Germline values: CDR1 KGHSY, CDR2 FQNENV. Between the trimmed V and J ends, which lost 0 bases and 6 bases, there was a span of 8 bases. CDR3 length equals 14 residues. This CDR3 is CASSQSGLAGELFF. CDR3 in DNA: TGTGCCAGCAGCCAATCGGGGCTAGCCGGGGAGCTGTTTTTT.

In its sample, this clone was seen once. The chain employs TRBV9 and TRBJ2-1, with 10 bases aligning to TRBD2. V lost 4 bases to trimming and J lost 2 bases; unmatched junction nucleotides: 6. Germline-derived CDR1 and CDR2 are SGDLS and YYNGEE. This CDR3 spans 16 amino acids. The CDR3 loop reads CASSPFLAGAYNEQFF. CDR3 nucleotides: TGTGCCAGCAGCCCATTCCTAGCGGGGGCCTACAATGAGCAGTTCTTC.

CDR3 protein: CATSKEAFYGYTF. CDR3 sequence (DNA): TGTGCCACCAGCAAGGAGGCTTTTTATGGCTACACCTTC. The rearrangement uses TRBV15 and TRBJ1-2; D gene unclear. The V gene's germline CDR1 is LNHNV and CDR2 YYDKDF (reference sequence). This CDR3 region has 13 residues. The germline V and J ends were trimmed by 4 bases and 5 bases, with 11 bases remaining between them.

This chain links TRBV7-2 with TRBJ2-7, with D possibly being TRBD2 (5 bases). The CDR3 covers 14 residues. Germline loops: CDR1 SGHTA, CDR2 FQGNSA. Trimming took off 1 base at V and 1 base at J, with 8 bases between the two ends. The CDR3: CASSLGRASYEQYF. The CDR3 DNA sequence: TGTGCCAGCAGCTTAGGGCGGGCTTCCTACGAGCAGTACTTC. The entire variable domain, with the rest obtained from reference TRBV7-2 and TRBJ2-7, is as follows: GAGVSQSPSNKVTEKGKDVELRCDPISGHTALYWYRQSLGQGLEFLIYFQGNSAPDKSGLPSDRFSAERTGGSVSTLTIQRTQQEDSAVYLCASSLGRASYEQYFGPGTRLTVT.

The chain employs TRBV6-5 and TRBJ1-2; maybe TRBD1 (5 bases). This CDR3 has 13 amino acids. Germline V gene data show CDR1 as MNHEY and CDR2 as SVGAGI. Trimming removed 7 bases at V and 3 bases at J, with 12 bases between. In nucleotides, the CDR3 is TGTGCCAGCACCGCAGACAGAGACTATGGCTACACCTTC. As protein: CASTADRDYGYTF.

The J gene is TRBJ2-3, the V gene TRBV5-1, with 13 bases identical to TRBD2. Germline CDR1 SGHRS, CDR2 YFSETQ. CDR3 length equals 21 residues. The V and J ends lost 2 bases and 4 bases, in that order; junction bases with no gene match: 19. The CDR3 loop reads CASSFPTRTSGGLRGPDTQYF. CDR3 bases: TGCGCCAGCAGCTTCCCTACCAGGACTAGCGGGGGCCTCCGCGGCCCAGATACGCAGTATTTT.

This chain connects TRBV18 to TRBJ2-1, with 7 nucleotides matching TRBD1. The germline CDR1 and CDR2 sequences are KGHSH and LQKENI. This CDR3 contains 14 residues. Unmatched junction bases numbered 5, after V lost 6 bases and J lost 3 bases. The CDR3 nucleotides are TGTGCCAGCTCGACAGGGTTTGGCTACAATGAGCAGTTCTTC. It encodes CASSTGFGYNEQFF.

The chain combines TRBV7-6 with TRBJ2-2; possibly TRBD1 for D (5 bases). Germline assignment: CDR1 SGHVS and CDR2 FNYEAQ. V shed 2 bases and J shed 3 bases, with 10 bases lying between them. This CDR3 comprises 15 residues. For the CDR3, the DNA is TGTGCCAGCAGCTTACAGGGCGGCTACACCGGGGAGCTGTTTTTT. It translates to CASSLQGGYTGELFF.

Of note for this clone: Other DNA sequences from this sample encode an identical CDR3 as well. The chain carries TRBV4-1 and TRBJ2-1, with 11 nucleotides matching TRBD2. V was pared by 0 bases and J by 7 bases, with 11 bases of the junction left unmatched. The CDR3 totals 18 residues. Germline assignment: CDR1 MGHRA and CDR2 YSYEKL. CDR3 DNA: TGCGCCAGCAGCCAAGAATGGGGGAGTAGCGGGGGGGGGAATGAGCAGTTCTTC. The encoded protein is CASSQEWGSSGGGNEQFF.

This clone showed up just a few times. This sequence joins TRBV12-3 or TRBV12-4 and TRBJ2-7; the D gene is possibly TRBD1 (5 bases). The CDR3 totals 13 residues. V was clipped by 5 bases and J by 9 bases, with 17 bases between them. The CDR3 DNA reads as TGTGCCAGCAGTCCAGGAATCCCCCAGGGGCAGTACTTC. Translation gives CASSPGIPQGQYF.

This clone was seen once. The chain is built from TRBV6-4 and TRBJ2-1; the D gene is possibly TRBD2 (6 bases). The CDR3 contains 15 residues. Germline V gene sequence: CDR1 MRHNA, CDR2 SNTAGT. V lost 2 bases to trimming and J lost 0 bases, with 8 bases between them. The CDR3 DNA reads TGTGCCAGCAGTGACACGGGGGTCTCCTACAATGAGCAGTTCTTC. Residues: CASSDTGVSYNEQFF.

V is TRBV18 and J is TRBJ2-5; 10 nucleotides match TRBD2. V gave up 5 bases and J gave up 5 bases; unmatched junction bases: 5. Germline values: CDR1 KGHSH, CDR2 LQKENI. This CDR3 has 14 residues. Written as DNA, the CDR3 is TGTGCCAGCTCAAAGCGGGGGGGCCATGAGACCCAGTACTTC. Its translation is CASSKRGGHETQYF. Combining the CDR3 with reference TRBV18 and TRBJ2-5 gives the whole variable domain NAGVMQNPRHLVRRRGQEARLRCSPMKGHSHVYWYRQLPEEGLKFMVYLQKENIIDESGMPKERFSAEFPKEGPSILRIQQVVRGDSAAYFCASSKRGGHETQYFGPGTRLLVL.

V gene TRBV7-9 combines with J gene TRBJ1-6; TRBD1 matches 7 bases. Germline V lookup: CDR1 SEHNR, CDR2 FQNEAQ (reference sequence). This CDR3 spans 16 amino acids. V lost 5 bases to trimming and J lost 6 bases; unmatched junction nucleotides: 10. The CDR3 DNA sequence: TGTGCCAGCAGCCCACAGGGGAAGGGGGTTAATTCACCCCTCCACTTT. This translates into CASSPQGKGVNSPLHF.

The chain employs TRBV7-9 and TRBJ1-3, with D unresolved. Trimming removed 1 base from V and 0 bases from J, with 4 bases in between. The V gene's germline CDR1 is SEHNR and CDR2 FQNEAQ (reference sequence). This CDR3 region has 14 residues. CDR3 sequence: CASSLGGSGNTIYF. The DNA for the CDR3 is TGTGCCAGCAGCTTAGGCGGCTCTGGAAACACCATATATTTT. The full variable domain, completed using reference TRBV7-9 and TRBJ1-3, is DTGVSQNPRHKITKRGQNVTFRCDPISEHNRLYWYRQTLGQGPEFLTYFQNEAQLEKSRLLSDRFSAERPKGSFSTLEIQRTEQGDSAMYLCASSLGGSGNTIYFGEGSWLTVV.

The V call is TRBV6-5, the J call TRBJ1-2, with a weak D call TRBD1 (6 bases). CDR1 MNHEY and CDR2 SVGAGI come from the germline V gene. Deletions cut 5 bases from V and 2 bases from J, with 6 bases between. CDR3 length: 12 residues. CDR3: CASSQGNYGYTF. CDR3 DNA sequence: TGTGCCAGCAGTCAGGGGAACTATGGCTACACCTTC.

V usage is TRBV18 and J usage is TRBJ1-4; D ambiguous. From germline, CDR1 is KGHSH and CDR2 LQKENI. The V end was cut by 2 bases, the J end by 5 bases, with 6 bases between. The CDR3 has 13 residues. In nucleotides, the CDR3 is TGTGCCAGCTCACCAGGGCAGAATGAAAAACTGTTTTTT. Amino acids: CASSPGQNEKLFF.

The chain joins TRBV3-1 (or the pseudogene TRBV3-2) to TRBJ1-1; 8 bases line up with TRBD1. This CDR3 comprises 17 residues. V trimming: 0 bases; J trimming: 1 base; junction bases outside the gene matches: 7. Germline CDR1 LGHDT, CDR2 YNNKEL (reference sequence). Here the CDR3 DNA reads TGTGCCAGCAGCCAAGAGGGCAGGGGGCTTGGGAACACTGAAGCTTTCTTT. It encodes CASSQEGRGLGNTEAFF.

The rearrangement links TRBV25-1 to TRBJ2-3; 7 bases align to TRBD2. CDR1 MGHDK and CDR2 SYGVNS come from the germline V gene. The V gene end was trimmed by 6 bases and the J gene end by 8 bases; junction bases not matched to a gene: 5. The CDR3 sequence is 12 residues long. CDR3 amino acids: CASSMGGGTQYF. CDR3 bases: TGTGCCAGCAGCATGGGGGGGGGTACGCAGTATTTT.

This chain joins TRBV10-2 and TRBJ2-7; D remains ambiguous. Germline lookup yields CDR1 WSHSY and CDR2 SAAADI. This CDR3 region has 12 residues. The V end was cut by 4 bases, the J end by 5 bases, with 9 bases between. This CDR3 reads CASSAMGNEQYF. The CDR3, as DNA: TGCGCCAGCAGTGCGATGGGCAACGAGCAGTACTTC.

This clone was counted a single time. The CDR3 spells CASSLGPDTQYF. For the CDR3, the DNA is TGTGCCAGCAGCTTAGGGCCAGATACGCAGTATTTT. V gene TRBV7-9 combines with J gene TRBJ2-3; D is unresolved. In germline, CDR1 is SEHNR, CDR2 FQNEAQ (reference sequence). This CDR3 has 12 residues. The ends were cut back, 1 base at V and 4 bases at J, with 3 bases in the middle.